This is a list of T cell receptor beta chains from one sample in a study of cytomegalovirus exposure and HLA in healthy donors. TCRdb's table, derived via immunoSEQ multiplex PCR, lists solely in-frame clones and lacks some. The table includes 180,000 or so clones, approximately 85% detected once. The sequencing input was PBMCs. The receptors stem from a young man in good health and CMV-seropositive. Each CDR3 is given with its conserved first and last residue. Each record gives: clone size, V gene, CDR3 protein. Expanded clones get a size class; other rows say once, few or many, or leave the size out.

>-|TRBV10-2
CASSDVAGRDQETQYF
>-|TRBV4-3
CASSQDALTSGNTIYF
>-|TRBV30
CARNRDFTDTQYF
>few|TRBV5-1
CASSFVGDGYTF
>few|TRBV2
CASSARGNTIYF
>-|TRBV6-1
CASSGYQGAIGTEAFF
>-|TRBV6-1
CASSEVGVGPLGQPQHF
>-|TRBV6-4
CASSVANVYEQYF
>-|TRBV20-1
CSARRTRTTPF
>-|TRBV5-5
CASSTGQGPYNEQFF
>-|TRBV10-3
CAISEGGELGKTQYF
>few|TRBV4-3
CASSQDSRGPPEAFF
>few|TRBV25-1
CASSEASLTDTQYF
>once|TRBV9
CASSVGGGRSYEQYF
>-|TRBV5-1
CASSSGHLQETQYF
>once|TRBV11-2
CASSPGGQGDGYTF
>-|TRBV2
CASSERLAKHSYEQYF
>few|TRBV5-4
CASSRDSILLPQYF
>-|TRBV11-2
CASSLKDRRGIEAFF
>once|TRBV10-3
CASNGLATDTQYF
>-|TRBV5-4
CASSKDRGKTQYF
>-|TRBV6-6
CASSYSTGAPYNEQFF
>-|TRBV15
CATSRAYTGELFF
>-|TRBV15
CATSRDPAGADTQYF
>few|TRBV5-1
CASSLGTGGAFNSPLHF
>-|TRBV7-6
CASSLAAGHGDEQFF
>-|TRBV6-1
CASGKGSGVEETQYF
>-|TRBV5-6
CASSLVAGGLSTDTQYF